What follows are 8 T cell receptor beta chains derived from one specimen sequenced in a study of identical twins. One entry per CDR3 protein results from TCRdb running MiXCR on the 5' RACE reads. Found here are approximately 1.8 million distinct CDR3 sequences, more than 30% of them singletons; the top ten hold 0.27%. The sample comprised cord blood. All receptors come from a newborn girl in good health.

The chain couples TRBV14 to TRBJ2-7; TRBD1 matches 11 bases. Germline lookup yields CDR1 SGHDN and CDR2 FVKESK. With V trimmed by 5 bases and J by 5 bases, 5 bases remained unmatched. The CDR3 contains 14 residues. Here the CDR3 DNA reads TGTGCCAGCAGCACTTGGACAGGGGGCGACGAGCAGTACTTC. Its protein product is CASSTWTGGDEQYF.

The chain uses TRBV18 and TRBJ2-1, with 9 nucleotides matching TRBD2. The CDR3 covers 15 residues. Trimming took 4 bases from V and 8 from J; bases not matched to a gene: 9. Germline V gives CDR1 KGHSH, CDR2 LQKENI. The CDR3 sequence is CASSRTSGPSDEQFF. CDR3 bases: TGTGCCAGCTCACGAACTAGCGGGCCGAGCGATGAGCAGTTCTTC.

The chain recombines TRBV7-2 with TRBJ2-1, with 10 bases matching TRBD2. The CDR3 consists of 15 residues. Per germline, CDR1 SGHTA and CDR2 FQGNSA. V gave up 6 bases and J gave up 8 bases; unmatched junction bases: 10. As DNA, the CDR3 is TGTGCCAGCAGATTAAGCGGGGGGGCTTTCGATGAGCAGTTCTTC. Encoded protein: CASRLSGGAFDEQFF.

This chain joins TRBV27 and TRBJ1-6, with D perhaps matching TRBD1 (5 bases). The CDR3 loop spans 15 amino acids. Trimming removed 3 bases from V and 9 bases from J, with 15 bases in between. CDR1 and CDR2 (germline): MNHEY, SMNVEV (reference sequence). CDR3 sequence reads: CASSFEGSPFSPLHF. CDR3 nucleotides: TGTGCCAGCAGTTTCGAGGGGAGCCCTTTTTCACCCCTCCACTTT.

This clonotype was picked up many times. The chain carries TRBV29-1 and TRBJ2-7, with 7 bases that match TRBD1. This CDR3 is built from 14 residues. J gave up 3 bases and V 4 bases, and 9 bases lay outside the gene matches. In germline, CDR1 is SQVTM, CDR2 ANQGSEA. The CDR3 DNA sequence: TGCAGCGTTGGGGGAAGACAGGGAATCTACGAGCAGTACTTC. Encoded protein: CSVGGRQGIYEQYF.

V and J are TRBV19 and TRBJ2-1; 9 bases align to TRBD1. The DNA end is a closer match to TRBJ2-7, so the J assignment may be wrong. Germline CDR1 reads LNHDA; CDR2 reads SQIVND (reference sequence). The CDR3 length is 16 residues. The CDR3 loop reads CASSPGQGSSYNEQYF. CDR3 nucleotides: TGTGCCAGTAGTCCAGGACAGGGGAGCTCCTACAATGAGCAGTACTTC.

The chain links TRBV11-1 to TRBJ2-7; 7 positions agree with TRBD2. This CDR3 has 15 amino acids. Losses at the gene ends were 4 bases for V and 7 bases for J; bases not matched to a gene: 13. Germline loops: CDR1 SGHAT, CDR2 FQDESV (reference sequence). CDR3 coding DNA: TGTGCCAGCAGCTACACTAGCGTCCCCTACAATGAGCAGTACTTC. This encodes CASSYTSVPYNEQYF.

This chain connects TRBV5-1 to TRBJ2-7; TRBD1 is a possible D gene (7 bases). V was cut by 1 base and J by 4 bases, with 15 bases left in between. The CDR3 sequence is 15 residues long. Germline lookup yields CDR1 SGHRS and CDR2 YFSETQ. The chain's CDR3 is CASSLSGDRSYEQYF. CDR3 coding DNA: TGCGCCAGCAGCTTGTCGGGGGACAGATCTTACGAGCAGTACTTC.